This TCR beta chain was sequenced in a study of cytomegalovirus exposure and HLA in healthy donors. PCR employed 60 Vbeta and 13 Jbeta primers. Libraries were prepared by immunoSEQ multiplex PCR; TCRdb keeps only in-frame clonotypes and omits some of them. The data hold under 110,000 clones, with about three quarters observed a single time. Trimming cost V 5 bases and J 5 bases, with 6 bases left between them. This CDR3 region has 11 residues. Per the germline V gene, CDR1 is DFQATT and CDR2 is SNEGSKA (reference sequence). V usage is TRBV20-1 and J usage is TRBJ2-2; the D gene is possibly TRBD2 (6 bases). Sequences were obtained from PBMCs. This receptor was obtained from a boy between 10 and 17 years old in good health and CMV-seronegative. Here the CDR3 DNA reads TGCAGTGCTCGGGGGACCGGGGAGCTGTTTTTT. Amino acids: CSARGTGELFF.